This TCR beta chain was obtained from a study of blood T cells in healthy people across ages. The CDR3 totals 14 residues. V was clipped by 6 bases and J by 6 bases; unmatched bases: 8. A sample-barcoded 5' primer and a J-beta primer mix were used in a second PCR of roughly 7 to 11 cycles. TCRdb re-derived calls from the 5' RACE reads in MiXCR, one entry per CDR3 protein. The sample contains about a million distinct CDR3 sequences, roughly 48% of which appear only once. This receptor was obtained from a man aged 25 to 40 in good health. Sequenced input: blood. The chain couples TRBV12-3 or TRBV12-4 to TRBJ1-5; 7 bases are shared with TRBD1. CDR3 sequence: CASRDREPGQPQHF. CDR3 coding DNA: TGTGCCAGCAGAGACAGGGAACCGGGTCAGCCCCAGCATTTT.